These T cell receptor beta chains were read from a single sample in a study of spatial heterogeneity in lung cancer. TCRdb called the 5' RACE reads again in MiXCR, with one record for every CDR3 protein. The sample carries 40,000 to 45,000 distinct CDR3 sequences, about 13% recorded once. The sequencing used PBMCs, collected at surgery. These receptors all stem from a male donor with early-stage non-small cell lung cancer. CDR3s include the opening cysteine and the closing phenylalanine or tryptophan. The D gene is left open where the match is weak. Clone size is stated in some rows and not others, as once, few, many or a class when expanded.

many	NA	TRBJ1-1	TRBV20-1	CSAQVGDGTEAFF	TGCAGTGCTCAGGTAGGGGACGGCACTGAAGCTTTCTTT
few	TRBD1	TRBJ1-1	TRBV6-5	CASSASRGRALEAFF	TGTGCCAGCAGTGCATCCAGGGGGCGCGCCCTTGAAGCTTTCTTT
NA	NA	TRBJ2-1	TRBV6-6	CASRREFSSYNEQFF	TGTGCCAGCAGACGGGAGTTTAGCTCCTACAATGAGCAGTTCTTC
NA	NA	TRBJ1-4	TRBV7-2	CASSFTGFNEKLFF	TGTGCCAGCAGCTTCACAGGATTTAATGAAAAACTGTTTTTT
few	NA	TRBJ2-3	TRBV4-3	CASSHGLEGGDTQYF	TGCGCCAGCAGCCACGGACTAGAGGGGGGAGATACGCAGTATTTT
many	TRBD2	TRBJ2-7	TRBV7-3	CASSLDGGSIDEQYF	TGTGCCAGCAGCTTAGACGGCGGGAGTATCGACGAGCAGTACTTC
few	TRBD2	TRBJ2-1	TRBV6-2/TRBV6-3	CASSSNLAGQNF	TGTGCCAGCAGTTCAAATTTAGCGGGCCAGAACTTC
NA	TRBD2	TRBJ2-1	TRBV7-9	CASSSGLAGGLTEQFF	TGTGCCAGCAGCTCAGGACTAGCGGGAGGGCTCACTGAGCAGTTCTTC
NA	NA	TRBJ1-2	TRBV30	CARARGKDYGYTF	TGTGCGCGAGCCAGGGGCAAGGACTATGGCTACACCTTC
many	TRBD1	TRBJ2-1	TRBV5-1	CASSLGQGGSDEQFF	TGCGCCAGCAGCTTGGGACAGGGGGGATCGGATGAGCAGTTCTTC
many	TRBD1	TRBJ2-1	TRBV20-1	CSATGQVVRDEQFF	TGCAGTGCTACCGGACAGGTCGTCCGGGATGAGCAGTTCTTC
many	TRBD2	TRBJ2-1	TRBV29-1	CSVEIYAGGLGEQFF	TGCAGCGTTGAGATATACGCGGGGGGCCTCGGTGAGCAGTTCTTC
many	NA	TRBJ2-7	TRBV5-6	CASSTGPYYEQYF	TGTGCCAGCAGTACGGGACCCTATTACGAGCAGTACTTC
many	NA	TRBJ2-3	TRBV20-1	CSGSYGAGADTQYF	TGCAGTGGGTCTTATGGTGCGGGTGCAGATACGCAGTATTTT
few	TRBD1	TRBJ2-7	TRBV27	CASSRTGGDEQYF	TGTGCCAGCAGCCGGACAGGAGGAGACGAGCAGTACTTC
NA	TRBD1	TRBJ2-2	TRBV10-1	CASSEDRVDTGELFF	TGCGCCAGCAGTGAGGACAGGGTTGACACCGGGGAGCTGTTTTTT
few	TRBD1	TRBJ1-4	TRBV5-1	CASSSWTGPDEKLFF	TGCGCCAGCAGCTCTTGGACAGGTCCGGATGAAAAACTGTTTTTT
few	NA	TRBJ1-1	TRBV5-4	CASSLQQGTNTEAFF	TGTGCCAGCAGCTTGCAACAGGGCACGAACACTGAAGCTTTCTTT
once	NA	TRBJ2-3	TRBV12-5	CASGFAGTDTQYF	TGTGCTAGTGGTTTCGCGGGTACAGATACGCAGTATTTT
NA	NA	TRBJ1-1	TRBV7-3	CASSHDSTYEAFF	TGTGCCAGCAGCCACGACAGCACTTATGAAGCTTTCTTT
few	NA	TRBJ1-1	TRBV11-2	CASSLTGLPEAFF	TGTGCCAGCAGCTTAACAGGGTTGCCTGAAGCTTTCTTT
many	TRBD1	TRBJ2-1	TRBV6-6	CASSPRGYEQFF	TGTGCCAGCAGCCCCAGGGGGTATGAGCAGTTCTTC
few	TRBD2	TRBJ2-1	TRBV7-2	CASSLRRGENEQFF	TGTGCCAGCAGCTTGCGGCGGGGGGAGAATGAGCAGTTCTTC
NA	TRBD2	TRBJ2-1	TRBV7-2	CASSPGLAGAEQFF	TGTGCCAGCAGCCCGGGACTAGCGGGAGCTGAGCAGTTCTTC
many	NA	TRBJ2-3	TRBV5-1	CASSTGLVPDTQYF	TGCGCCAGCAGCACCGGACTTGTACCAGATACGCAGTATTTT
many	TRBD2	TRBJ2-3	TRBV3-1	CASSQERGRASDTQYF	TGTGCCAGCAGCCAAGAACGTGGGAGGGCTTCGGATACGCAGTATTTT
NA	NA	TRBJ1-5	TRBV4-1	CASSQRRDSNQPQHF	TGCGCCAGCAGCCAAAGGAGAGATAGCAATCAGCCCCAGCATTTT
NA	NA	TRBJ1-4	TRBV28	CASSPSGYDNEKLFF	TGTGCCAGCAGTCCTTCAGGCTACGATAATGAAAAACTGTTTTTT
NA	NA	TRBJ1-2	TRBV5-1	CASSWTGDYGYTF	TGCGCCAGCAGCTGGACGGGAGACTATGGCTACACCTTC
many	NA	TRBJ2-5	TRBV5-4	CASSLQHLETQYF	TGTGCCAGCAGCTTGCAACACTTGGAGACCCAGTACTTC
NA	NA	TRBJ1-4	TRBV2	CASSEMRPANEKLFF	TGTGCCAGCAGTGAAATGCGGCCCGCTAATGAAAAACTGTTTTTT
few	TRBD2	TRBJ2-3	TRBV7-8	CASSYWASGGGTDTQYF	TGTGCCAGCAGCTATTGGGCTAGCGGGGGGGGCACAGATACGCAGTATTTT
NA	NA	TRBJ2-5	TRBV7-2	CASSSTGVSETQYF	TGTGCCAGCAGCTCCACGGGAGTCTCAGAGACCCAGTACTTC
NA	NA	TRBJ2-7	TRBV6-5	CASSYAGTYEQYF	TGTGCCAGCAGTTACGCAGGGACCTACGAGCAGTACTTC
few	NA	TRBJ1-3	TRBV11-2	CASSLVTGNSGNTIYF	TGTGCCAGCAGCTTAGTAACCGGAAACTCTGGAAACACCATATATTTT
NA	NA	TRBJ2-7	TRBV10-3	CAISVPPGAGTGEQYF	TGTGCCATCAGTGTTCCCCCCGGGGCGGGGACGGGGGAGCAGTACTTC
many	NA	TRBJ1-5	TRBV28	CASSLRNGDQPQHF	TGTGCCAGCAGTTTAAGGAACGGCGATCAGCCCCAGCATTTT
NA	TRBD2	TRBJ2-7	TRBV7-9	CASSLGGSIYEQYF	TGTGCCAGCAGCTTGGGCGGGAGCATCTACGAGCAGTACTTC
few	NA	TRBJ1-5	TRBV7-8	CASSRGSNQPQHF	TGTGCCAGCAGCCGCGGATCCAATCAGCCCCAGCATTTT
few	NA	TRBJ1-2	TRBV5-6	CASSPDTYLGYTF	TGTGCCAGCAGCCCTGACACTTATCTCGGCTACACCTTC
NA	NA	TRBJ1-5	TRBV2	CASSLDISNQPQHF	TGTGCCAGCAGTCTGGACATTAGCAATCAGCCCCAGCATTTT
few	NA	TRBJ2-7	TRBV20-1	CSASGKGLKYEQYF	TGCAGTGCTAGCGGGAAGGGCTTAAAGTACGAGCAGTACTTC
NA	TRBD1	TRBJ1-5	TRBV15	CATSRNRGGTGQPQHF	TGTGCCACCAGCAGGAACAGGGGAGGGACGGGTCAGCCCCAGCATTTT
few	NA	TRBJ2-1	TRBV6-5	CASNFRQSLYNEQFF	TGTGCCAGCAATTTTAGACAGAGCCTATACAATGAGCAGTTCTTC
NA	NA	TRBJ1-6	TRBV7-2	CASSLLDIDNSPLHF	TGTGCCAGCAGCTTACTCGACATAGATAATTCACCCCTCCACTTT
many	NA	TRBJ1-1	TRBV5-1	CASSPREPTMNTEAFF	TGCGCCAGCAGCCCCCGGGAGCCTACCATGAACACTGAAGCTTTCTTT
few	TRBD2	TRBJ2-1	TRBV2	CASSTGTSASSSYNEQFF	TGTGCCAGCAGTACCGGGACTAGCGCTTCCTCCTCCTACAATGAGCAGTTCTTC
NA	TRBD2	TRBJ2-3	TRBV7-2	CASILTSGSIEDTQYF	TGTGCCAGCATCCTTACTAGCGGGAGTATTGAGGATACGCAGTATTTT
NA	NA	TRBJ2-1	TRBV5-1	CASSPTVDYNEQFF	TGCGCCAGCAGCCCGACAGTAGACTACAATGAGCAGTTCTTC
few	NA	TRBJ1-1	TRBV18	CASSPSRGWGTEAFF	TGTGCCAGCTCGCCCAGCAGGGGCTGGGGCACTGAAGCTTTCTTT
NA	TRBD2	TRBJ2-5	TRBV7-2	CASSLARLAGSPTYSQETQYF	TGTGCCAGCAGCTTAGCCCGACTAGCGGGATCTCCAACGTATTCCCAAGAGACCCAGTACTTC
NA	NA	TRBJ2-5	TRBV4-2	CASSPGLTVQETQYF	TGTGCCAGCAGCCCCGGACTAACGGTGCAAGAGACCCAGTACTTC
few	NA	TRBJ2-5	TRBV7-2	CASSLAGGFGETQYF	TGTGCCAGCAGCTTAGCTGGGGGATTCGGAGAGACCCAGTACTTC
many	TRBD2	TRBJ2-7	TRBV6-5	CASSYGRGKYEQYF	TGTGCCAGCAGTTATGGGAGGGGCAAATACGAGCAGTACTTC